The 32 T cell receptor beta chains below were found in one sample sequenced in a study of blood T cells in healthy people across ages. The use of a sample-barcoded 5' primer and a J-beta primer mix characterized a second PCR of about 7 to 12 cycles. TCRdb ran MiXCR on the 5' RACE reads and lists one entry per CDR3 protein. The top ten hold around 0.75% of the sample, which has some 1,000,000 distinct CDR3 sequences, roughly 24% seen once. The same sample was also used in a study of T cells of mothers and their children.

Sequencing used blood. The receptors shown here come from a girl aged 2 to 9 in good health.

Written as DNA, the CDR3 is TGCGCCAGCAGCTTGGCCTACCATGGGGCTGGGCTAGCCTACGAGCAGTACTTC. Translation gives CASSLAYHGAGLAYEQYF. V is TRBV5-1 and J is TRBJ2-5; a weak D match, TRBD1 (5 bases). The DNA end favors TRBJ2-7, so the J call may be wrong. CDR1 is SGHRS, CDR2 YFSETQ, per germline. This CDR3 region has 18 residues.

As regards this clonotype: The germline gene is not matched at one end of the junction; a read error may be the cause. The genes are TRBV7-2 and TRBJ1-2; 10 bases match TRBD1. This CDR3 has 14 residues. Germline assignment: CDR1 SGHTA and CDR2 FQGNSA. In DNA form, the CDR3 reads TGCGCCAGCAGCTTTGGGGACAGGGGAAATGGCTACACCTTC. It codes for CASSFGDRGNGYTF.

DNA for the CDR3: TGTGCCAGCAGTGGAGTGGATAGCGCTTTCTTT. Translated, it gives CASSGVDSAFF. The V call is TRBV12-3 or TRBV12-4, the J call TRBJ1-1; D gene uncertain. With 5 bases removed from V and 11 bases from J, the gap between germline ends came to 12 bases. The CDR3 totals 11 residues.

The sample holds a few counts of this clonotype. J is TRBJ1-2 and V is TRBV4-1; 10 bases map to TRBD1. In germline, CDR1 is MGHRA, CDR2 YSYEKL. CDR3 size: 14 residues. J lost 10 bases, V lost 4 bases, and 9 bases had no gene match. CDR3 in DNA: TGCGCCAGCAGCCGCCCAGGGACAGGGGATGACTACACCTTC. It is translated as CASSRPGTGDDYTF.

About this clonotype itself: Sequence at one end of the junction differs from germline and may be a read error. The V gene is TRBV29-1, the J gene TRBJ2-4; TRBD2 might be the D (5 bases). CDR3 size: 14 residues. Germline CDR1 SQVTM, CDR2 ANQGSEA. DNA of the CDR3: TGCAGCGTTGCCTTCGCTCTAGCCAAAAACGTTCAGTACTTC. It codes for CSVAFALAKNVQYF.

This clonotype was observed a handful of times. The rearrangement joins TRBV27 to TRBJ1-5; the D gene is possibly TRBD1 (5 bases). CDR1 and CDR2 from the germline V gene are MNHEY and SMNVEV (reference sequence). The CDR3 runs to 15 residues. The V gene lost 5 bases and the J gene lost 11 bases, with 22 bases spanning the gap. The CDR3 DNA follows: TGTGCCAGCAGTCGTACTAAGACCCGAGGGGTGGCCCAGCATTTT. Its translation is CASSRTKTRGVAQHF.

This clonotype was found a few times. The CDR3 DNA follows: TGTGCCAGCAGCCAAACAGGGGGTAGGGGCACTGAAGCTTTCTTT. Encoded protein: CASSQTGGRGTEAFF. The rearrangement links TRBV4-2 to TRBJ1-1; TRBD1 matches 8 bases. Germline V gene sequence: CDR1 LGHNA, CDR2 YNFKEQ. J lost 4 bases, V lost 2 bases, and 6 bases had no gene match. This CDR3 has 15 residues.

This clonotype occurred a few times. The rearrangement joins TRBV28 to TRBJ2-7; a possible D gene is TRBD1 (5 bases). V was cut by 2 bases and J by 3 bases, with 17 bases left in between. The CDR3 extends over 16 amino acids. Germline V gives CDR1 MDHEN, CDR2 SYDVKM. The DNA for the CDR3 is TGTGCCAGCAGTTTAGATATTGGCGACAGAAGCTACGAGCAGTACTTC. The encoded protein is CASSLDIGDRSYEQYF.

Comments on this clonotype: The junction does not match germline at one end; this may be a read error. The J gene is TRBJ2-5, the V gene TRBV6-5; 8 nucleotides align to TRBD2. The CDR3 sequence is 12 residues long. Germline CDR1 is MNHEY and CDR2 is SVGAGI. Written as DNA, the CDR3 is TGTGCCAGCAGTAAACCCGGGACTAGTGAGTTCTTC. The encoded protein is CASSKPGTSEFF.

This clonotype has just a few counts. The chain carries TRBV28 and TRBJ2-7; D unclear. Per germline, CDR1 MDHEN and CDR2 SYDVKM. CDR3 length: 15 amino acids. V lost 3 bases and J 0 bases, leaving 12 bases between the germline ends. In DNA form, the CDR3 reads TGTGCCAGCAGTTTTCAGAATCGTCCCTCCTACGAGCAGTACTTC. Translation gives CASSFQNRPSYEQYF. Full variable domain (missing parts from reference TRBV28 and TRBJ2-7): DVKVTQSSRYLVKRTGEKVFLECVQDMDHENMFWYRQDPGLGLRLIYFSYDVKMKEKGDIPEGYSVSREKKERFSLILESASTNQTSMYLCASSFQNRPSYEQYFGPGTRLTVT.

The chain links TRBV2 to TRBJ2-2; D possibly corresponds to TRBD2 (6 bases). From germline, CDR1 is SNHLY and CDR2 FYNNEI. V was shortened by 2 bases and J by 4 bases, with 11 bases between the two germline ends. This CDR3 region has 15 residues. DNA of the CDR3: TGTGCCAGCAGTGAATTGGGAGGTTTCACCGGGGAGCTGTTTTTT. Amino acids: CASSELGGFTGELFF.

CDR3 sequence reads: CASSPYLDPGTSGSLEYF. CDR3 sequence (DNA): TGTGCCAGCAGCCCATACCTTGACCCTGGGACTAGTGGGAGTTTGGAGTACTTC. The V gene is TRBV7-8, the J gene TRBJ2-7; 8 nucleotides match TRBD2. Germline loops: CDR1 SGHVS, CDR2 FQNEAQ. The V segment lost 5 bases and the J segment 11 bases; nucleotides outside the gene matches: 26. This CDR3 contains 18 residues.

CDR3 amino acids: CASSPGSTQETQYF. CDR3 DNA: TGTGCCAGCAGCCCCGGGAGCACCCAAGAGACCCAGTACTTC. The chain joins TRBV7-9 to TRBJ2-5; D perhaps matches TRBD2 (6 bases). The CDR3 is 14 residues long. The V end lost 5 bases, the J end lost 1 base, and 11 bases lay between the germline ends. The germline CDR1 and CDR2 sequences are SEHNR and FQNEAQ (reference sequence).

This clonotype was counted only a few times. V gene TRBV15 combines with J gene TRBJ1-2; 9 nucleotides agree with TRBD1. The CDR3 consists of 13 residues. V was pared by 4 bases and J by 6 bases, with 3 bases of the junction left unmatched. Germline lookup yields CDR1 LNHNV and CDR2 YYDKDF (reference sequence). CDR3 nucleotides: TGTGCCACCAGCACCCGGACAGGGGATGGCTACACCTTC. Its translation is CATSTRTGDGYTF.

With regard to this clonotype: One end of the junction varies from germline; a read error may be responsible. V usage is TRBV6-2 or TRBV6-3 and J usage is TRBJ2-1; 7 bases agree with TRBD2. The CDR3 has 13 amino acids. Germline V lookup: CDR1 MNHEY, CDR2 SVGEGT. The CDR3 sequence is CASSYDGLVQLHF. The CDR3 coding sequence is TGTGCCAGCAGTTACGATGGACTAGTTCAGCTACACTTC.

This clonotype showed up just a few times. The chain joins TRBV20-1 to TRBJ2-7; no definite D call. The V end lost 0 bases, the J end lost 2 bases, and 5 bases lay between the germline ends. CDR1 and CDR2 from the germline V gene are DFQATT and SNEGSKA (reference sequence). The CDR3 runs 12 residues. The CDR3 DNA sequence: TGCAGTGCTAGAGACGTTGCCTACGAGCAGTACTTC. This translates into CSARDVAYEQYF.

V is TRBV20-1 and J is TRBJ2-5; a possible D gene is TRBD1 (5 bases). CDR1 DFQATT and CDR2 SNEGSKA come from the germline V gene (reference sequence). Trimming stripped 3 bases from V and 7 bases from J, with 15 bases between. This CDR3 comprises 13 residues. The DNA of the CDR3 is TGCAGTGCTAGTTTTCAGGGAACAAGGACCCAGTACTTC. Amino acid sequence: CSASFQGTRTQYF.

This chain's CDR3 is CASSDWGGETQYF. CDR3 DNA: TGTGCCAGCAGTGATTGGGGCGGGGAGACCCAGTACTTC. The chain recombines TRBV6-1 with TRBJ2-5; either TRBD1 or TRBD2 may fit D (5 bases each). Germline V gene lookup returns CDR1 MNHNS and CDR2 SASEGT. The CDR3 is 13 residues long. The V end lost 3 bases, the J end lost 5 bases, and 10 bases lay between the germline ends.

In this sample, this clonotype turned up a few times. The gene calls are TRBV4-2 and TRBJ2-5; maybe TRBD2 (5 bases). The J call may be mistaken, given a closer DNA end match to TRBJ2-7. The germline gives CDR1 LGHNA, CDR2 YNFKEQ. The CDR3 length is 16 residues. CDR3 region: CASSPEGSMGTYEQYF. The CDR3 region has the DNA TGTGCCAGCAGCCCCGAAGGGAGTATGGGAACCTACGAGCAGTACTTC.

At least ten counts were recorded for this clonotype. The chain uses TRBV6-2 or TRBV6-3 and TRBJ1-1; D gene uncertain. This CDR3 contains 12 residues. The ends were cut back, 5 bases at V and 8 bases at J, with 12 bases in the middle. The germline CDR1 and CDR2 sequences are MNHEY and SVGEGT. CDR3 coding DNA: TGTGCCAGCAGTCCCACGCGAGGCGAAGCTTTCTTT. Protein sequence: CASSPTRGEAFF.

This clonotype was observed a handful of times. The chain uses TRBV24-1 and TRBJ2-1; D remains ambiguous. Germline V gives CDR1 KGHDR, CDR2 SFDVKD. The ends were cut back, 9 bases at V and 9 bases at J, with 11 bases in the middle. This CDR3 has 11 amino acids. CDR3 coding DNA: TGTGCCACCGGGATCCTTGGTGAGCAGTTCTTC. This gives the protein CATGILGEQFF.

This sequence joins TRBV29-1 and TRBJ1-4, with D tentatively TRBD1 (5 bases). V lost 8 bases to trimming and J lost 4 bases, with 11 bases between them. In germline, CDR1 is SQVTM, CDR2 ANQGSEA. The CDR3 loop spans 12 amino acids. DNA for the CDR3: TGCAGCACCCGGGACGTTAATGAAAAACTGTTTTTT. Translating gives CSTRDVNEKLFF.

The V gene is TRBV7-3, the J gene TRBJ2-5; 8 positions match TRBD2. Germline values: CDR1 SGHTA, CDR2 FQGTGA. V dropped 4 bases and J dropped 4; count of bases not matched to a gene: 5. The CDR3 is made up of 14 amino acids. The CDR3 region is CASSSIGGGETQYF. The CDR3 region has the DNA TGTGCCAGCAGCTCGATCGGGGGGGGAGAGACCCAGTACTTC.

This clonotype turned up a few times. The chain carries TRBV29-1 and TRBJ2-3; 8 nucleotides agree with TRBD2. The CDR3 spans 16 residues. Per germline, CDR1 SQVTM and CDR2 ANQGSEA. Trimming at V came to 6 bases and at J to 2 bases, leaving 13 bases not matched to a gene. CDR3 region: CSVSGGDYEYTDTQYF. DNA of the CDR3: TGCAGCGTCTCGGGAGGGGACTACGAATACACAGATACGCAGTATTTT.

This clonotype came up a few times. The CDR3 region has the DNA TGTGCCAGCAGTCCCTCGGGCACCCTCCTCAATGAGCAGTTCTTC. Its protein product is CASSPSGTLLNEQFF. V gene TRBV14 combines with J gene TRBJ2-1, with D uncertain. CDR1 and CDR2 from the germline V gene are SGHDN and FVKESK. There are 15 residues in the CDR3. V was cut by 6 bases and J by 6 bases, with 18 bases left in between.

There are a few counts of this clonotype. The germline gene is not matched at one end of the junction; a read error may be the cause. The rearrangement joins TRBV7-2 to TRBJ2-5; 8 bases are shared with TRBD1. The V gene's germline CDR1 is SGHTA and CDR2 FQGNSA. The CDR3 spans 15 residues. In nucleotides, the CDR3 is TGCGCCAGCAGCTCACCGGACAGGGTGGGGGAGACCCAGTACTTC. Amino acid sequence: CASSSPDRVGETQYF. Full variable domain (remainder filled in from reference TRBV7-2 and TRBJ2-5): GAGVSQSPSNKVTEKGKDVELRCDPISGHTALYWYRQSLGQGLEFLIYFQGNSAPDKSGLPSDRFSAERTGGSVSTLTIQRTQQEDSAVYLCASSSPDRVGETQYFGPGTRLLVL.

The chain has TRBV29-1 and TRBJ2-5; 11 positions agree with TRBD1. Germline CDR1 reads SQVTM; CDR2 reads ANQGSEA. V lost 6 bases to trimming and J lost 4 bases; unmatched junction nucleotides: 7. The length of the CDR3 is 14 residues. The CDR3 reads CSVARTGGTETQYF. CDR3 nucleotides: TGCAGCGTGGCTAGGACAGGGGGCACAGAGACCCAGTACTTC. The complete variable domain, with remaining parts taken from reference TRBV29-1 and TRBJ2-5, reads SAVISQKPSRDICQRGTSLTIQCQVDSQVTMMFWYRQQPGQSLTLIATANQGSEATYESGFVIDKFPISRPNLTFSTLTVSNMSPEDSSIYLCSVARTGGTETQYFGPGTRLLVL.

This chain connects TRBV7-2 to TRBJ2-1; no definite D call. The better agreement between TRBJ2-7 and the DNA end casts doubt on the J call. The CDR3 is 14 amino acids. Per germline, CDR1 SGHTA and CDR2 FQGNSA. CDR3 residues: CASSFTLTAYEQYF. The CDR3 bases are TGTGCCAGCAGCTTCACTCTGACCGCCTACGAGCAGTACTTC.

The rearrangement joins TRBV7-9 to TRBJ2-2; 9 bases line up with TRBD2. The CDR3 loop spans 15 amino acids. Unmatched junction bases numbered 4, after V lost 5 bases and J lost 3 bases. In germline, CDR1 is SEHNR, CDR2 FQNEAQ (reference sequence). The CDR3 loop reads CASSASGADTGELFF. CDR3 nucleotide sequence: TGTGCCAGCAGCGCTAGCGGGGCGGACACCGGGGAGCTGTTTTTT.

CDR3 DNA: TGTGCCAGCAGGGGAGCGGGAGCGGCCACAGATACGCAGTATTTT. Translation gives CASRGAGAATDTQYF. The chain joins TRBV6-1 to TRBJ2-3, with 8 bases fitting TRBD2. Germline V gene data show CDR1 as MNHNS and CDR2 as SASEGT. The CDR3 runs to 15 residues. V trimming: 6 bases; J trimming: 2 bases; junction bases outside the gene matches: 7.

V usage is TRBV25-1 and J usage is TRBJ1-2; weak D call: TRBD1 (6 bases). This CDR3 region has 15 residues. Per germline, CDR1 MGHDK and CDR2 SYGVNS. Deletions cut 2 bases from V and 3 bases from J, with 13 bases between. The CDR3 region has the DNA TGTGCCAGCAGTGAAGGGGGCCTCACCTACTATGGCTACACCTTC. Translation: CASSEGGLTYYGYTF.

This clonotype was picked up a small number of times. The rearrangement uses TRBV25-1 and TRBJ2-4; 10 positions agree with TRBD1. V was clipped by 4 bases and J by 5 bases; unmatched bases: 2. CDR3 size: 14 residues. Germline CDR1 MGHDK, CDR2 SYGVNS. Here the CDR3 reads CASSVGQGENIQYF. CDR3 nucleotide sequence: TGTGCCAGCAGTGTTGGACAGGGGGAAAACATTCAGTACTTC.